This T cell receptor beta chain was captured in a study of cytomegalovirus exposure and HLA in healthy donors. Study-level points and caveats: Some V segments (TRBV6-2 and TRBV6-3 among them) were excluded as indistinguishable.

The CDR3 consists of 18 residues. Germline assignment: CDR1 SGHVS and CDR2 FQNEAQ. Amplification used 60 Vbeta primers and 13 Jbeta primers. Here immunoSEQ multiplex PCR was the method, and the copy in TCRdb shows in-frame clones only, minus some. Among tens of thousands of clones listed, approximately 80% were seen once. In regard to this clone: Its antigen is not identified. An end of the junction does not agree with germline; a read error may underlie this.

The J gene is TRBJ1-5, the V gene TRBV7-8; 8 bases fit TRBD1. This sequence originates from a woman aged 25 to 39 in good health and CMV-seronegative. Sequenced: PBMCs. In DNA, the CDR3 is TGTGCCGGCAGCTTAATAGGACAGGGAAAAATAAGCAATCAGCCCCAGCATTTT. Protein: CAGSLIGQGKISNQPQHF. Complete variable domain (other parts from reference TRBV7-8 and TRBJ1-5): GAGVSQSPRYKVAKRGQDVALRCDPISGHVSLFWYQQALGQGPEFLTYFQNEAQLDKSGLPSDRFFAERPEGSVSTLKIQRTQQEDSAVYLCAGSLIGQGKISNQPQHFGDGTRLSIL.